The entry that follows covers one TCR beta chain sequence. Its specificity is unknown. The entry originates in a study of T cell responses to AZD1222 COVID-19 vaccine. Repertoires were generated with immunoSEQ multiplex PCR, while TCRdb's copy carries only in-frame clones and drops some. The profile shows 95,000 to 130,000 clones, 93% of them singletons. The V gene's germline CDR1 is SGDLS and CDR2 YYNGEE. V gave up 2 bases and J gave up 9 bases, with 12 bases separating them. This CDR3 has 13 residues. Findings and limits, study-wide: Spike-specific TCR breadth and depth rose after two AZD1222 doses. Spike-wide vaccine-associated CD4 TCRs dominated at 160-218 and 743-854.

This TCR was sampled from an adult in good health. The source was peripheral blood, collected on day 0 of AZD1222 vaccination. This chain links TRBV9 with TRBJ2-1; D ambiguous. The CDR3 DNA is TGTGCCAGCAGCGTGATGAGAGGCGGTGAGCAGTTCTTC. Translation gives CASSVMRGGEQFF.